A single sample is the source of the 11 T cell receptor beta chains below, sequenced in a study of T cells after yellow fever vaccination (dated by TCRdb to between 2018 and 2020). Library creation used 5' RACE. Reads for this sample came from an Illumina HiSeq 2500. Starting from the raw public reads, TCRdb applied fastp trimming at Q25, assembled clones with MiXCR and retained in-frame beta chains. Rows matching on CDR3 protein sequence are summarized as one entry with the most common DNA and genes. Present in this sample are around 120,000 distinct CDR3 sequences, 7.2% of which were seen just once. Approximately 3% of the sample rests with the top ten. Taken with the paper, the label for treatment or condition translates to: live attenuated yellow fever vaccine strain. The sequencing here drew on CD4+ T cells sorted from PBMCs, taken around 45 days after the first yellow fever vaccination. The receptor set was obtained from a man between 18 and 29 years old who received the YFV17D yellow fever vaccine.

This clonotype was counted ten times or more. The chain has TRBV11-2 and TRBJ1-2, with a possible D match to TRBD1 (5 bases). The CDR3 extends over 11 amino acids. The germline CDR1 and CDR2 sequences are SGHAT and FQNNGV. Trimming took off 5 bases at V and 8 bases at J, with 9 bases between the two ends. CDR3 in amino acids: CASSPGLGYTF. The CDR3 region has the DNA TGTGCCAGCAGCCCAGGGTTAGGCTACACCTTC.

In this sample, this clonotype turned up many times. This chain uses TRBV19 with TRBJ2-7; D perhaps matches TRBD2 (5 bases). The V and J ends lost 1 base and 3 bases respectively, with 16 bases between them. The germline CDR1 and CDR2 sequences are LNHDA and SQIVND (reference sequence). The CDR3 totals 16 residues. CDR3 region: CASSIGPPVGNYEQYF. In DNA form, the CDR3 reads TGTGCCAGTAGTATAGGTCCCCCCGTCGGGAACTACGAGCAGTACTTC.

This clonotype was counted at least ten times. The J gene is TRBJ2-5, the V gene TRBV10-3, with TRBD2 matching 10 bases. V shed 10 bases and J 3 bases; nucleotides not matched to a gene: 17. This CDR3 is built from 17 residues. Looked up from germline, CDR1 is ENHRY and CDR2 is SYGVKD. The CDR3 bases are TGTGCCACCCAAGTGGGGGCTAGCGGGGGAAATGAAGAGACCCAGTACTTC. Translated: CATQVGASGGNEETQYF.

This rearrangement joins TRBV14 to TRBJ2-7, with no clear D. The CDR3 has 13 residues. CDR1 SGHDN and CDR2 FVKESK come from the germline V gene. V lost 1 base, J lost 2 bases, and 6 bases lay in between. The CDR3 spells CASSQGATYEQYV. In nucleotides, the CDR3 is TGTGCCAGCAGCCAAGGCGCCACCTACGAGCAGTACGTC.

V and J are TRBV12-3 or TRBV12-4 and TRBJ2-3; the D gene could be TRBD1 or TRBD2 (6 bases each). CDR3 length: 15 residues. Trimming took off 2 bases at V and 0 bases at J, with 9 bases between the two ends. The CDR3 is CASSLQGTSTDTQYF. The CDR3 coding sequence is TGTGCCAGCAGTTTACAGGGGACTAGCACAGATACGCAGTATTTT.

Of note for this clonotype: A read error may explain this, as a much larger clone is one base away. This sequence joins TRBV7-6 and TRBJ1-2; D gene uncertain. Trimming took 3 bases from V and 4 from J, leaving 9 bases between them. The germline gives CDR1 SGHVS, CDR2 FNYEAQ. The CDR3 sequence is 13 residues long. Written as DNA, the CDR3 is TGTGCCAGCAGCTTTGACGATTCCTATGGCTACACCTTC. Translation: CASSFDDSYGYTF.

This clonotype was observed many times. The V and J genes are TRBV5-1 and TRBJ2-7, with 10 bases matching TRBD1. Germline values: CDR1 SGHRS, CDR2 YFSETQ. The CDR3 has 15 residues. Unmatched junction bases numbered 7, after V lost 2 bases and J lost 5 bases. Here the CDR3 DNA reads TGCGCCAGCAGCTTAGGGACAGGGGAAGATCACGAGCAGTACTTC. Encoded protein: CASSLGTGEDHEQYF.

A remark on this clonotype: A much larger clone lies one base from this, so it may be a read error. The rearrangement joins TRBV27 to TRBJ1-1, with D maybe TRBD1 (6 bases). Per germline, CDR1 MNHEY and CDR2 SMNVEV (reference sequence). The CDR3 covers 16 residues. V was cut by 10 bases and J by 0 bases, with 21 bases left in between. CDR3 region: CATSARKGDMNTEAFF. As DNA, the CDR3 is TGTGCCACCTCTGCCCGGAAGGGGGACATGAACACTGAAGCTTTCTTT.

This clonotype was seen a few times. V gene TRBV5-5 combines with J gene TRBJ1-5; D call uncertain. The CDR3 extends over 13 amino acids. Germline V CDR1 and CDR2: SGHKS, YYEKEE (reference sequence). V was pared by 5 bases and J by 8 bases, with 14 bases between. The CDR3 spells CASSPQREKPQHF. CDR3 bases: TGTGCCAGCAGTCCACAACGGGAAAAGCCCCAGCATTTT. The complete variable domain, with remaining parts taken from reference TRBV5-5 and TRBJ1-5, reads DAGVTQSPTHLIKTRGQQVTLRCSPISGHKSVSWYQQVLGQGPQFIFQYYEKEERGRGNFPDRFSARQFPNYSSELNVNALLLGDSALYLCASSPQREKPQHFGDGTRLSIL.

This clonotype was observed at least ten times. V gene TRBV19 combines with J gene TRBJ2-7; D is tentatively TRBD1 or TRBD2 (5 bases each). The CDR3 length is 14 residues. V was shortened by 9 bases and J by 1 base, with 16 bases between the two germline ends. Germline assignment: CDR1 LNHDA and CDR2 SQIVND (reference sequence). The DNA of the CDR3 is TGTGCCAGGCCGGGACCCAACTATTCCTACGAGCAGTACTTC. This sequence encodes CARPGPNYSYEQYF.

Many counts were recorded for this clonotype. The genes are TRBV5-1 and TRBJ2-3, with 10 bases that match TRBD2. Germline V gene lookup returns CDR1 SGHRS and CDR2 YFSETQ. The CDR3 is made up of 16 amino acids. With V trimmed by 4 bases and J by 3 bases, 8 bases remained unmatched. The DNA of the CDR3 is TGCGCCAGCAGCGGGGCTAGCGGGGGAGGAACAGATACGCAGTATTTT. It translates to CASSGASGGGTDTQYF.